This T cell receptor (beta chain) was captured in a study of cytomegalovirus exposure and HLA in healthy donors (dated by TCRdb to the late 2010s). With respect to the entire study: According to an earlier analysis of around 600 of the donors, 150 million to 200 million T cells yielded 120 million or so unique TCR beta sequences and around 280 Gb of sequence data. An early release that covered some 640 HLA-typed donors contained approximately 320 gigabases of sequencing data and around 80 million unique TCR sequences. The number of typed donors differed by locus: about 629-630 for A, B, C, DRB1 and DQB1; approximately 530 for DQA1; 606 for DPA1; and 400 to 480 for DPB1. The study combined high-throughput TCR immunosequencing, statistical association of individual TCRs with disease status, and machine learning to predict cytomegalovirus infection status. A later analysis re-examined previously published TCR beta repertoires from about 670 donors and added high-resolution HLA genotyping to investigate patterns of TCR occurrence. The study profiled the T cell repertoires of hundreds of subjects by immunosequencing and related them to cytomegalovirus serostatus. A later genetic analysis took genome-wide SNP genotypes for about 55% of the 666 donors and used that subset as a discovery cohort. The genetic ancestry cluster associated with self-reported Caucasian donors included over 65% of the approximately 410 genotyped donors. Donor age, sex, ethnicity and CMV serostatus were collected together with the repertoire data. Every repertoire in the discovery cohort had been generated on one and the same sequencing platform. Besides the first cohort of roughly 660 subjects, a separate validation cohort made up of roughly 130 different subjects was used. Among a few hundred genotyped donors of the cohort, an average of about 240,000 unique TCR beta nucleotide sequences were sequenced per donor, roughly 20% of them non-productive. Roughly 5 DR-DQ haplotypes were handled as single units for association and clustering, since linkage in the cohort was strong. An earlier analysis of nearly 600 of the donors applied high-throughput TCR beta sequencing to assess whether each TCR beta V gene segment acted as functional or pseudogenic. The aim of the study was to test whether cataloging public T cell receptors could identify signatures of past pathogen exposure. Class I and class II HLA loci were covered by the typing at four-digit resolution. In the later analysis, no new phenotypic data were used to find candidate immune exposures; instead, reliance was placed on TCR beta sequences and their occurrence across donors. Study-wide findings and limitations: Compared with equally common non-associated chains, HLA-associated TCR beta chains in a later analysis were more clonally expanded and had lower generation probabilities. The classifier was reported to diagnose cytomegalovirus status with high specificity and sensitivity in both the original cohort and the validation cohort. A later analysis associated approximately 17,000 TCR beta sequences with specific HLA alleles at a false discovery rate of 0.05. Broadly in line with IMGT annotations, most TCR beta V segments showed up in productive rearrangements about 90% or about 30% of the time in an earlier analysis of 450 to 750 of the donors. In vitro tests confirmed that three of the cytomegalovirus-associated TCR beta chains recognize cytomegalovirus antigens. The sequencing pipeline was judged likely to have produced a cluster of highly shared sequence variants as a technical artifact. The earlier analysis of approximately 560 of the donors excluded some 15 rarely observed V segments, including chromosome 9 orphons, because counts were too low. Because some donors lacked HLA typing at each locus, the association tests relied only on the typed subset. In a later genetic analysis, a missense DCLRE1C variant was associated with V-gene and J-gene trimming of TCR beta chains, and the association was replicated in an independent cohort. Correlated functional status among segregating V segments might reflect linkage disequilibrium, but an unknown experimental factor could not be ruled out. Some IMGT-functional V segments, including TRBV6-2 and TRBV6-3, could not be told apart with the 87-base-pair reads, so those segments were excluded. Most TCR sequences were seen in very few donors, while some public TCRs were found in many individuals. According to the authors, the approach could potentially be generalized to other disease states and immunological phenotypes. A later genetic analysis reported fewer N-insertions in productive TCRs among donors in an Asian-associated ancestry cluster than the approximately 700-donor mean. The study gave a list of 150 to 200 TCR beta chains associated with cytomegalovirus. Roughly uniform sequencing depth across donors was assumed in presence/absence analyses, although this assumption may not hold. A further reported finding was that TCR beta sequences accurately predicted the HLA-A and HLA-B alleles for most subjects in the first cohort. This cohort had only TCR beta chains sequenced, and the lack of alpha or paired-chain data limited which features could be detected. When HLA alleles, especially DR and DQ, strongly co-occurred, attributing TCR associations to individual alleles was difficult. In a later analysis, the rate of TCR association differed among HLA loci, with DRB1 alleles having the most associated TCRs and HLA-C alleles having the fewest. A later analysis found that most CMV-associated TCR beta chains appeared HLA-restricted, with HLA associations seemingly driven largely by CMV exposure. A later analysis reported that several top co-occurrence clusters appeared linked to parvovirus B19, influenza, CMV and Epstein-Barr virus. For the cohort, immune exposure information was limited to CMV serostatus.

The trim is 8 bases for V and 0 bases for J, with a gap of 11 bases between the germline ends. CDR1 is given as GTSNPN and CDR2 as SVGIG, both from the germline V gene (reference sequence). The CDR3 spans 13 residues, from the cysteine through the phenylalanine. Just CDR3 DNA is preserved here, 39 bases in frame from base 1. With respect to this clone: Its target antigen remains unknown. There are no base qualities to consult, and no much larger clone falls within one base.

Library generation was performed with the immunoSEQ multiplex PCR assay. For the multiplex PCR, a mixture combining 60 forward primers for TCR Vbeta segments and 13 reverse primers for TCR Jbeta segments was used. The CDR3 region of rearranged TCR beta genes was amplified from genomic DNA by a multiplex PCR assay. On the Illumina HiSeq System, the amplified TCR beta libraries were sequenced as 87-base-pair reads. The study's processing was this. In a later analysis, tens of millions of unique TCR beta chains were counted across the approximately 640 repertoires, and approximately 11 million of these chains were shared by at least two donors. To remove PCR and sequencing errors, raw reads were error-corrected and collapsed into unique sequences using a nearest-neighbor algorithm that merged closely related sequences. CDR3 sequences were aligned to IMGT reference sequences to assign V, D and J gene segments. For a sequence to be retained, a match of at least six nucleotides to both a V gene segment and a J gene segment was required. A rearrangement was called productive if the CDR3 had no stop codons and remained in frame with V and J, and every other rearrangement was called non-productive. CDR3 was defined according to IMGT convention as the region running from the second conserved V-encoded cysteine to the conserved J-encoded phenylalanine. The earlier analysis of 500 to 650 of the donors excluded any sequence lacking an unambiguous match to a single V gene segment. An earlier analysis of about 600 of the donors called V segments functional above 56.7% productive rearrangements and segregating when the between-donor standard deviation exceeded 5%. To diagnose cytomegalovirus status from the catalog of TCR beta chain sequences, a statistical classification framework was built. A later analysis assigned V and J genes by comparing TCR nucleotide sequences with IMGT/GENE-DB human TR gene sequences. The TCRdist pipeline was used in a later analysis to assign CDR3 sequences and most-parsimonious VDJ recombination scenarios. A later analysis defined each TCR beta chain by its CDR3 amino acid sequence plus V-gene family, and excluded reads lacking a unique V-gene family. As a way to deal with suspected cross-contamination and a sequencing artifact, a later analysis dropped approximately 570 nucleotide sequences that were highly shared and had low generation probability. For each public chain, a later analysis derived a clonal expansion index from normalized ranks of inferred template counts within each repertoire. A later analysis computed generation probabilities with a VDJ recombination model fitted to out-of-frame rearrangements, and checked the results against IGoR. In a later analysis, hypergeometric tests were used to score TCR-TCR, TCR-HLA and TCR-CMV co-occurrence, with a repertoire-size bias correction applied to TCR pairs. False discovery rates were estimated in a later analysis by permuting HLA or CMV assignments 20 times. In a later analysis, co-occurring TCRs were grouped using DBSCAN, and TCRdist sequence similarity was added for clustering within HLA-allele-positive subsets. Co-occurrence clustering excluded repertoires with fewer than 30,000 or more than 120,000 public chains, plus five with anomalous nucleotide sharing. In its TCRdb copy, this immuneACCESS table keeps in-frame sequences only and misses some clones. Where compared with another copy, unresolved V genes explain less than half of these, and the others have no known cause. V and J calls and clone size come straight from that table; D and trimming were deduced from the DNA. The sample data list about 260,000 clones, and approximately 70% of these were observed just once. Together, the top ten hold around 2% of the sample.

In total, over 600 healthy bone marrow donors made up the cohort. At the time of sampling, every cohort member was nominally healthy, though immune exposures that went unrecorded were likely present. The donor tested CMV seronegative, placing the donor among the 352 seronegative members of the cohort. A peripheral blood sample was collected from each donor, and TCR beta sequencing was performed on peripheral blood mononuclear cells. The Qiagen DNeasy Blood Extraction Kit was used to extract genomic DNA from the blood cell samples. The source is a female donor in good health and CMV-seronegative. Input material: PBMCs. The chain is assembled from TRBV30 and TRBJ2-4; TRBD2 is a possible D gene, resting on 6 matching bases. The CDR3 reads CAGGEKAKNIQYF. The sequenced DNA is TGTGCCGGCGGGGAAAAAGCCAAAAACATTCAGTACTTC.